One sample yielded the 5 T cell receptor beta chains listed below, sequenced in a study of blood T cell repertoires in COVID-19 (dated by TCRdb to 2019 to 2021). The library was generated by the immunoSEQ multiplex PCR assay. This immuneACCESS table, as held by TCRdb, lists in-frame sequences with V and J called but not all clones. Of the missing ones, under half trace to an unresolved V gene in checked studies; the others have no known cause. The sample data list 200,000 to 300,000 clones, and roughly nine tenths of these were observed just once. The ten most abundant clones make up under 3% of the sample. Source material: PBMCs or T cells enriched from blood (not recorded which). The receptor set was obtained from a woman aged 18-35 years who had recovered from COVID-19.

J is TRBJ1-5 and V is TRBV9; D not resolved. CDR3 size: 15 residues. Per germline, CDR1 SGDLS and CDR2 YYNGEE. Trimming took 7 bases from V and 1 from J, leaving 15 bases between them. This chain's CDR3 is CASGEGPESNQPQHF. The CDR3 nucleotides are TGTGCCAGCGGGGAGGGTCCGGAGAGCAATCAGCCCCAGCATTTT.

The genes are TRBV7-3 and TRBJ1-1; D is possibly TRBD1 (5 bases). Germline V gene sequence: CDR1 SGHTA, CDR2 FQGTGA. Trimming shortened V by 2 bases and J by 1 base, and 8 bases separated the two germline ends. CDR3 length: 14 amino acids. CDR3 amino acids: CASSLLGQNTEAFF. CDR3 nucleotide sequence: TGTGCCAGCAGCTTACTCGGACAGAACACTGAAGCTTTCTTT.

As DNA, the CDR3 is TGTGCCAGCAGAGCGGGAGGGGATACCGGGGAGCTGTTTTTT. Amino acid sequence: CASRAGGDTGELFF. This sequence joins TRBV6-4 and TRBJ2-2; 10 bases are shared with TRBD2. V was pared by 6 bases and J by 5 bases, with 3 bases of the junction left unmatched. The CDR3 has 14 residues. In germline, CDR1 is MRHNA, CDR2 SNTAGT.

This clone was recorded only once. The rearrangement joins TRBV9 to TRBJ2-3; 11 bases line up with TRBD2. Germline V gene lookup returns CDR1 SGDLS and CDR2 YYNGEE. V shed 4 bases and J 3 bases; nucleotides not matched to a gene: 13. The CDR3 covers 18 residues. The CDR3 DNA is TGTGCCAGCAGCCTACCCCCTACTAGCGGGGGTTCGACAGATACGCAGTATTTT. This codes for CASSLPPTSGGSTDTQYF.

J is TRBJ2-3 and V is TRBV28; a weak D match, TRBD2 (6 bases). The CDR3 runs 14 residues. From germline, CDR1 is MDHEN and CDR2 SYDVKM. The V and J ends lost 6 bases and 0 bases respectively, with 10 bases between them. The CDR3 region is CASRLALSTDTQYF. In nucleotides, the CDR3 is TGTGCCAGCAGACTAGCCCTAAGCACAGATACGCAGTATTTT.